This T cell receptor (beta chain) was identified in a study of T cells in Graves' hyperthyroidism and ophthalmopathy. Study-wide results and caveats: Blood also contained most expanded thyroid clonotypes above 0.001.

Looked up from germline, CDR1 is KGHDR and CDR2 is SFDVKD. The V and J ends lost 3 bases and 5 bases, in that order; junction bases with no gene match: 6. The CDR3 is 15 residues long. Concerning this clonotype itself: Antigen unknown.

RNA transcripts gave rise to amplified TCR beta CDR3 regions. The primer set for the first-round RT-PCR of the TCR CDR3 was HTBI. TCRdb called the multiplex PCR reads again in MiXCR, with one record for every CDR3 protein. Of around 450,000 distinct CDR3 sequences detected, less than 20% appear once; the ten largest clones hold approximately 8%. This chain connects TRBV24-1 to TRBJ2-7, with 10 nucleotides matching TRBD1. The sequencing sample was made of blood. The sequence was collected from a woman younger than 35 with Graves' hyperthyroidism. For the CDR3, the DNA is TGTGCCACCAGTGATCAGGGGGGGACAGGGGACGAGCAGTACTTC. Protein: CATSDQGGTGDEQYF.